This TCR beta chain stems from a study of T cell responses to AZD1222 COVID-19 vaccine. The method was immunoSEQ multiplex PCR; TCRdb's version includes in-frame clones alone and lacks a portion of them. The table lists more than 85,000 clones, less than 95% of them singletons. Study observations and caveats: The sample set comprised mostly white British donors with more females, and clonal diversity was possibly underestimated. The study sampled repertoires only after the peak T cell response. There were vaccine-associated CD4 TCRs across spike, dominant at 160-218 and 743-854.

Per germline, CDR1 SEHNR and CDR2 FQNEAQ (reference sequence). The CDR3 has 15 amino acids. V lost 3 bases, J lost 2 bases, and 11 bases lay in between. This clone was seen once. The antigen remains unidentified. Second-dose intervals of approximately 4 or approximately 12 weeks were pooled. The sequencing used peripheral blood, collected 28 days after the second AZD1222 dose. The sequence derives from an adult who received the AZD1222 COVID-19 vaccine. The chain has TRBV7-9 and TRBJ2-1; possible D gene TRBD2, 6 bases. The CDR3 loop is CASSFGAGPYNEQFF. The CDR3 nucleotides read TGTGCCAGCAGCTTTGGCGCGGGGCCCTACAATGAGCAGTTCTTC.